These 20 T cell receptor beta chains came from one sample sequenced in a study of human T cells and chemical hapten exposure. Time point specified: patch test 2, 6 weeks after DPC sensitization. Treatment denoted: therapeutic diphenylcyclopropenone sensitization with weekly scalp DPC. TCRdb re-called the RACE reads with MiXCR, one entry per CDR3 protein. The table lists 80,000 to 95,000 distinct CDR3 sequences, 8% to 13% of them singletons. This sample comprised whole blood, obtained in connection with sensitization to the hapten diphenylcyclopropenone (DPC). The receptors derive from a man aged 40-50 years with alopecia areata. Some clones in this sample may be carry-over from other donors' samples.

The rearrangement links TRBV7-3 to TRBJ1-1; D is perhaps TRBD1 (6 bases). The germline gives CDR1 SGHTA, CDR2 FQGTGA. The V and J ends lost 3 bases and 8 bases respectively, with 10 bases between them. The CDR3 covers 12 residues. The CDR3 reads CASSFPGEEAFF. The CDR3 DNA is TGTGCCAGCAGCTTCCCAGGGGAAGAAGCTTTCTTT.

This clonotype showed up just a few times. The chain joins TRBV28 to TRBJ2-7; D perhaps matches TRBD2 (5 bases). CDR1 and CDR2 (germline): MDHEN, SYDVKM. The CDR3 runs to 12 residues. The ends were cut back, 6 bases at V and 5 bases at J, with 11 bases in the middle. The CDR3 nucleotides read TGTGCCAGCAGGGGAGTAACGAACGAGCAGTACTTC. Its protein product is CASRGVTNEQYF.

This chain's CDR3 is CASSRSRDGYTF. CDR3 nucleotide sequence: TGTGCCAGCAGCCGTAGCAGGGATGGCTACACCTTC. The chain has TRBV12-3 or TRBV12-4 and TRBJ1-2; TRBD1 might be the D (5 bases). The CDR3 loop spans 12 amino acids. Trimming cost V 6 bases and J 6 bases, with 11 bases left between them.

In this sample, this clonotype turned up a few times. V gene TRBV5-1 combines with J gene TRBJ2-3; 7 bases fit TRBD1. The J segment lost 6 bases and the V segment lost 2 bases, leaving 6 bases of the junction unmatched. Germline V gene sequence: CDR1 SGHRS, CDR2 YFSETQ. CDR3 length: 14 residues. CDR3 sequence (DNA): TGCGCCAGCAGCTTATCGGACAGGTCGGATACGCAGTATTTT. Translated: CASSLSDRSDTQYF.

V gene TRBV29-1 combines with J gene TRBJ2-1, with D possibly called TRBD1 or TRBD2 (7 bases each). Germline V gives CDR1 SQVTM, CDR2 ANQGSEA. This CDR3 has 11 residues. V shed 8 bases and J shed 6 bases, with 11 bases lying between them. The CDR3 nucleotides are TGCAGCCAGGGGGGGGGCAATGAGCAGTTCTTC. It is translated as CSQGGGNEQFF.

This clonotype was picked up a small number of times. The chain couples TRBV18 to TRBJ2-1; 13 nucleotides match TRBD2. This CDR3 is 17 amino acids long. After removal of 0 bases from V and 8 bases from J, the junction contained 7 bases not matched to a gene. CDR1 KGHSH and CDR2 LQKENI come from the germline V gene. The CDR3 loop is CASSPPGLAGVLHEQFF. For the CDR3, the DNA is TGTGCCAGCTCACCACCTGGACTAGCGGGAGTTCTGCATGAGCAGTTCTTC.

V and J are TRBV28 and TRBJ2-7; the D gene is possibly TRBD1 (5 bases). The V and J ends lost 4 bases and 2 bases respectively, with 21 bases between them. CDR1 and CDR2 (germline): MDHEN, SYDVKM. The CDR3 length is 17 residues. The CDR3 sequence is CASSWTEGQKGAYEQYF. CDR3 nucleotides: TGTGCCAGCAGTTGGACGGAAGGGCAGAAAGGGGCCTACGAGCAGTACTTC.

This clonotype occurred a few times. J is TRBJ2-7 and V is TRBV7-2; possibly TRBD2 for D (5 bases). This CDR3 contains 15 residues. With 5 bases removed from V and 4 bases from J, the gap between germline ends came to 18 bases. Germline loops: CDR1 SGHTA, CDR2 FQGNSA. CDR3 bases: TGTGCCAGCAGCCCGACTACCTCCCCGGGTTACGAGCAGTACGTC. It encodes CASSPTTSPGYEQYV.

This clonotype was detected only a few times. The rearrangement uses TRBV3-1 and TRBJ2-1; 10 bases align to TRBD2. The CDR3 consists of 16 residues. Germline V CDR1 and CDR2: LGHDT, YNNKEL (reference sequence). V dropped 1 base and J dropped 4; count of bases not matched to a gene: 4. This CDR3 is CASSQASGRGYNEQFF. CDR3 DNA sequence: TGTGCCAGCAGCCAAGCTAGCGGGAGAGGATACAATGAGCAGTTCTTC.

A few counts support this clonotype. The chain combines TRBV18 with TRBJ1-5; weak D call: TRBD1 (5 bases). This CDR3 comprises 15 residues. V was cut by 4 bases and J by 2 bases, with 12 bases left in between. From germline, CDR1 is KGHSH and CDR2 LQKENI. The CDR3 is CASSLTQGGNQPQHF. Here the CDR3 DNA reads TGTGCCAGCTCACTCACGCAGGGAGGCAATCAGCCCCAGCATTTT. The full variable domain, completed using reference TRBV18 and TRBJ1-5, is NAGVMQNPRHLVRRRGQEARLRCSPMKGHSHVYWYRQLPEEGLKFMVYLQKENIIDESGMPKERFSAEFPKEGPSILRIQQVVRGDSAAYFCASSLTQGGNQPQHFGDGTRLSIL.

The rearrangement links TRBV9 to TRBJ1-1, with D possibly being TRBD1 (5 bases). The V and J ends lost 4 bases and 2 bases respectively, with 21 bases between them. The CDR3 contains 17 residues. The germline V gene encodes CDR1 SGDLS and CDR2 YYNGEE. CDR3 sequence reads: CASSPASGAGVNTEAFF. CDR3 sequence (DNA): TGTGCCAGCAGCCCCGCCTCCGGTGCGGGGGTCAACACTGAAGCTTTCTTT.

The rearrangement links TRBV6-2 or TRBV6-3 to TRBJ2-7; 7 nucleotides match TRBD2. Germline V gene data show CDR1 as MNHEY and CDR2 as SVGEGT. The CDR3 is made up of 13 amino acids. With V trimmed by 4 bases and J by 4 bases, 4 bases remained unmatched. The CDR3 loop reads CASSSIGRYEQYF. In nucleotides, the CDR3 is TGTGCCAGCAGTTCTATCGGGAGGTACGAGCAGTACTTC.

The rearrangement uses TRBV28 and TRBJ2-3; D uncertain. The V end lost 3 bases, the J end lost 5 bases, and 12 bases lay between the germline ends. Germline loops: CDR1 MDHEN, CDR2 SYDVKM. The CDR3 spans 14 residues. CDR3 in amino acids: CASSLTGWGDTQYF. The CDR3 region has the DNA TGTGCCAGCAGTTTGACGGGTTGGGGAGATACGCAGTATTTT.

This clonotype was found a few times. This chain connects TRBV19 to TRBJ2-7; 13 bases fit TRBD2. V lost 3 bases, J lost 6 bases, and 14 bases stayed unmatched. The CDR3 is 18 amino acids. Per germline, CDR1 LNHDA and CDR2 SQIVND (reference sequence). The CDR3 sequence: CASSILRKLAGGSCEQYV. In DNA form, the CDR3 reads TGTGCCAGTAGTATTCTCCGGAAACTAGCGGGAGGGTCTTGCGAGCAGTACGTC.

This rearrangement joins TRBV4-1 to TRBJ1-1, with D perhaps matching TRBD1 (6 bases). The CDR3 runs to 14 residues. The V gene lost 0 bases and the J gene lost 7 bases, with 12 bases spanning the gap. Germline loops: CDR1 MGHRA, CDR2 YSYEKL. The CDR3 protein is CASSQDRGGDEAFF. The DNA for the CDR3 is TGCGCCAGCAGCCAAGATCGGGGGGGCGATGAAGCTTTCTTT.

The chain links TRBV6-5 to TRBJ2-7, with 7 bases fitting TRBD2. Germline CDR1 MNHEY, CDR2 SVGAGI. Trimming took 5 bases from V and 10 from J; bases not matched to a gene: 17. The CDR3 runs to 15 residues. In DNA form, the CDR3 reads TGTGCCAGCAGTCCGCTAACTAGCGCCAAAACATCCCAGTACGTC. Translation: CASSPLTSAKTSQYV.

The chain uses TRBV19 and TRBJ2-2; a possible D gene is TRBD1 (6 bases). The CDR3 contains 13 residues. The germline V gene has CDR1 LNHDA and CDR2 SQIVND (reference sequence). The V and J ends lost 5 bases and 9 bases respectively, with 13 bases between them. CDR3 loop: CASSPNRARELFF. CDR3 bases: TGTGCCAGTAGTCCCAACAGGGCTCGGGAGCTGTTTTTT. The variable domain in full, with the rest retrieved from reference TRBV19 and TRBJ2-2, is DGGITQSPKYLFRKEGQNVTLSCEQNLNHDAMYWYRQDPGQGLRLIYYSQIVNDFQKGDIAEGYSVSREKKESFPLTVTSAQKNPTAFYLCASSPNRARELFFGEGSRLTVL.

V and J are TRBV6-2 or TRBV6-3 and TRBJ2-5; 9 bases match TRBD2. CDR3 length: 15 amino acids. CDR1 and CDR2 from the germline V gene are MNHEY and SVGEGT. V was clipped by 6 bases and J by 7 bases; unmatched bases: 12. The CDR3 DNA reads as TGTGCCAGCAGAGCTCATAGCGGGAGACTCGGGACCCAGTACTTC. The encoded protein is CASRAHSGRLGTQYF.

The J gene is TRBJ2-5, the V gene TRBV4-2; D remains unclear. The CDR3 sequence is 17 residues long. Germline V gene data show CDR1 as LGHNA and CDR2 as YNFKEQ. Trimming shortened V by 0 bases and J by 2 bases, and 16 bases separated the two germline ends. Here the CDR3 DNA reads TGTGCCAGCAGCCAAGACCCTTTAGGCGGCGGACAAGAGACCCAGTACTTC. It specifies CASSQDPLGGGQETQYF.

This chain connects TRBV6-2 or TRBV6-3 to TRBJ2-2, with 8 nucleotides matching TRBD1. This CDR3 has 17 amino acids. Germline V gene sequence: CDR1 MNHEY, CDR2 SVGEGT. The ends lost 5 bases at V and 2 bases at J; junction bases unmatched: 10. The CDR3 is CASSLIGQGSNTGELFF. CDR3 in DNA: TGTGCCAGCAGTCTAATCGGACAGGGCTCAAACACCGGGGAGCTGTTTTTT.